This entry lists 28 T cell receptor beta chains sequenced from one sample in a study of T cell responses to AZD1222 COVID-19 vaccine. Method: immunoSEQ multiplex PCR; TCRdb's copy keeps in-frame clones and lacks some. Of approximately 140,000 clones detected, about nine tenths appear once; the ten largest clones hold more than 12%. The sample was peripheral blood, taken on day 0 of AZD1222 vaccination. Receptors were obtained from an adult in good health.

This clone was seen a single time. The J gene is TRBJ2-6, the V gene TRBV9; D not certain. CDR1 is SGDLS, CDR2 YYNGEE, per germline. The V gene lost 0 bases and the J gene lost 0 bases, with 7 bases spanning the gap. The CDR3 covers 16 residues. CDR3 nucleotides: TGTGCCAGCAGCGTAGGGCAGACCTCTGGGGCCAACGTCCTGACTTTC. This gives the protein CASSVGQTSGANVLTF. Full variable domain (missing parts from reference TRBV9 and TRBJ2-6): DSGVTQTPKHLITATGQRVTLRCSPRSGDLSVYWYQQSLDQGLQFLIQYYNGEERAKGNILERFSAQQFPDLHSELNLSSLELGDSALYFCASSVGQTSGANVLTFGAGSRLTVL.

This sequence joins TRBV28 and TRBJ1-2; 7 bases line up with TRBD1. The length of the CDR3 is 15 residues. Germline V lookup: CDR1 MDHEN, CDR2 SYDVKM. The trim removed 6 bases at V and 8 bases at J, leaving 15 bases unmatched. In DNA form, the CDR3 reads TGTGCCAGCAGCCCTACAGGGGCCCTGGGGTTAGGCTACACCTTC. Translated, it gives CASSPTGALGLGYTF.

The count of this clone is one. The genes are TRBV7-3 and TRBJ1-1; TRBD1 matches 10 bases. The germline V gene encodes CDR1 SGHTA and CDR2 FQGTGA. V was clipped by 5 bases and J by 5 bases; unmatched bases: 5. The CDR3 totals 14 residues. DNA of the CDR3: TGTGCCAGCAGCGTCGACAGGGGGCATACTGAAGCTTTCTTT. It translates to CASSVDRGHTEAFF.

The J gene is TRBJ2-1, the V gene TRBV19; possible D gene TRBD1, 7 bases. From germline, CDR1 is LNHDA and CDR2 SQIVND (reference sequence). This CDR3 contains 15 residues. The V end was cut by 6 bases, the J end by 15 bases, with 27 bases between. The CDR3 here is CASSEGATNRAGRFF. For the CDR3, the DNA is TGTGCCAGTAGCGAGGGGGCCACAAACAGGGCGGGGAGGTTCTTC.

The V call is TRBV5-1, the J call TRBJ1-4; no reliable D call. Looked up from germline, CDR1 is SGHRS and CDR2 is YFSETQ. There are 15 residues in the CDR3. V shed 1 base and J shed 0 bases, with 7 bases lying between them. CDR3 amino acids: CASSLMSATNEKLFF. The DNA of the CDR3 is TGCGCCAGCAGCTTGATGAGCGCAACTAATGAAAAACTGTTTTTT.

Turning to this clone: Other DNA sequences in this sample translate to the same CDR3. This rearrangement joins TRBV12-3 or TRBV12-4 to TRBJ1-5; no definite D call. The CDR3 length is 13 residues. V was trimmed by 3 bases and J by 4 bases, leaving 7 bases between them. The CDR3 DNA sequence: TGTGCCAGCAGTTTTTCTGGGAATCAGCCCCAGCATTTT. It codes for CASSFSGNQPQHF.

J is TRBJ1-5 and V is TRBV11-2, with D perhaps matching TRBD1 (5 bases). Germline-derived CDR1 and CDR2 are SGHAT and FQNNGV. The CDR3 is 14 amino acids. With 5 bases removed from V and 2 bases from J, the gap between germline ends came to 10 bases. The CDR3 DNA is TGTGCCAGCAGCGGGGCCCTGGGCAATCAGCCCCAGCATTTT. Translating it yields CASSGALGNQPQHF. Filled out from reference TRBV11-2 and TRBJ1-5, the complete variable domain reads EAGVAQSPRYKIIEKRQSVAFWCNPISGHATLYWYQQILGQGPKLLIQFQNNGVVDDSQLPKDRFSAERLKGVDSTLKIQPAKLEDSAVYLCASSGALGNQPQHFGDGTRLSIL.

The rearrangement joins TRBV6-5 to TRBJ2-3; 7 bases align to TRBD1. Trimming removed 2 bases from V and 4 bases from J; junction bases left unmatched: 0. Germline CDR1 and CDR2: MNHEY and SVGAGI. The CDR3 totals 13 residues. The CDR3 DNA is TGTGCCAGCAGTTACGGGACAGCAGATACGCAGTATTTT. This sequence encodes CASSYGTADTQYF.

The CDR3 region has the DNA TGTGCCAGCAGCTTAGCGGAGGGGGAGGGCTACGAGCAGTACTTC. Translation: CASSLAEGEGYEQYF. This sequence joins TRBV7-8 and TRBJ2-7; tentatively, D is TRBD2 (7 bases). Trimming removed 0 bases from V and 3 bases from J, with 12 bases in between. CDR1 and CDR2 (germline): SGHVS, FQNEAQ. CDR3 length equals 15 residues.

The V and J genes are TRBV12-3 or TRBV12-4 and TRBJ2-2; D is unclear. V was trimmed by 2 bases and J by 8 bases, leaving 3 bases between them. This CDR3 has 11 amino acids. The CDR3 reads CASSLPGELFF. The CDR3 DNA is TGTGCCAGCAGTTTACCTGGGGAGCTGTTTTTT.

CDR3 loop: CASTAYYGYTF. Written as DNA, the CDR3 is TGTGCCAGCACAGCCTACTATGGCTACACCTTC. The J gene is TRBJ1-2, the V gene TRBV28; D uncertain. Trimming removed 7 bases from V and 3 bases from J, with 6 bases in between. This CDR3 comprises 11 residues. The germline V gene encodes CDR1 MDHEN and CDR2 SYDVKM.

V gene TRBV19 combines with J gene TRBJ2-1; 10 bases align to TRBD2. The CDR3 spans 16 residues. V shed 5 bases and J 3 bases; nucleotides not matched to a gene: 7. Germline V gene lookup returns CDR1 LNHDA and CDR2 SQIVND (reference sequence). CDR3: CASSASGGAIYNEQFF. Here the CDR3 DNA reads TGTGCCAGTAGTGCCAGCGGGGGGGCAATCTACAATGAGCAGTTCTTC.

The chain is built from TRBV4-3 and TRBJ1-1; TRBD1 agrees at 8 bases. Germline CDR1 reads LGHNA; CDR2 reads YSLEER. The CDR3 is made up of 15 amino acids. Losses at the gene ends were 0 bases for V and 5 bases for J; bases not matched to a gene: 5. The CDR3 DNA reads TGCGCCAGCAGCCAAGATGGCAGGGGGCGGACTGAAGCTTTCTTT. It specifies CASSQDGRGRTEAFF.

This chain joins TRBV25-1 and TRBJ1-4, with D possibly being TRBD1 (5 bases). In germline, CDR1 is MGHDK, CDR2 SYGVNS. V gave up 7 bases and J gave up 8 bases, with 8 bases separating them. This CDR3 spans 11 amino acids. In DNA form, the CDR3 reads TGTGCCAGCATCGAGGGGGAAAAACTGTTTTTT. The encoded protein is CASIEGEKLFF.

This rearrangement joins TRBV9 to TRBJ1-2, with 7 positions matching TRBD1. Germline V lookup: CDR1 SGDLS, CDR2 YYNGEE. The CDR3 totals 15 residues. V gave up 3 bases and J gave up 2 bases; unmatched junction bases: 7. CDR3 sequence: CASSGGTVVNYGYTF. The CDR3 coding sequence is TGTGCCAGCAGCGGGGGGACAGTTGTAAACTATGGCTACACCTTC.

The chain employs TRBV4-3 and TRBJ1-3; 11 bases are a match to TRBD1. V lost 4 bases, J lost 4 bases, and 0 bases stayed unmatched. CDR3 size: 14 residues. Per the germline V gene, CDR1 is LGHNA and CDR2 is YSLEER. The CDR3 loop reads CASSRTGGGNTIYF. For the CDR3, the DNA is TGCGCCAGCAGCCGGACAGGGGGCGGAAACACCATATATTTT.

The chain is built from TRBV5-3 and TRBJ1-2; D uncertain. TRBV5-3 is reported as an ORF; its role is uncertain. The ends were cut back, 3 bases at V and 0 bases at J, with 12 bases in the middle. The CDR3 covers 15 residues. DNA for the CDR3: TGTGCCAGAAGCTCCTGGTTAGGCCCTAACTATGGCTACACCTTC. Amino acid sequence: CARSSWLGPNYGYTF.

The V gene is TRBV6-5, the J gene TRBJ1-2; no clear D gene. Trimming pared 0 bases from V and 3 bases from J, leaving 11 bases between. Germline V CDR1 and CDR2: MNHEY, SVGAGI. The CDR3 totals 15 residues. CDR3 protein: CASSYSSWAHYGYTF. DNA for the CDR3: TGTGCCAGCAGTTACTCGTCCTGGGCCCACTATGGCTACACCTTC.

The CDR3 loop reads CASSSIAGQNTGELFF. CDR3 bases: TGCGCCAGCAGCTCAATAGCGGGACAGAACACCGGGGAGCTGTTTTTT. The chain is built from TRBV5-1 and TRBJ2-2; 8 nucleotides align to TRBD2. The CDR3 covers 16 residues. CDR1 and CDR2 (germline): SGHRS, YFSETQ. The V segment lost 3 bases and the J segment 1 base; nucleotides outside the gene matches: 5.

The J gene is TRBJ1-6, the V gene TRBV19; 10 bases agree with TRBD1. Trimming cost V 6 bases and J 7 bases; bases outside gene matches: 6. The CDR3 runs 15 residues. Germline V gene sequence: CDR1 LNHDA, CDR2 SQIVND (reference sequence). The CDR3 nucleotides read TGTGCCAGTAGGACGGGACAGGGGTTCAATTCACCCCTCCACTTT. Encoded protein: CASRTGQGFNSPLHF.

The chain joins TRBV11-2 to TRBJ1-4; TRBD1 is a possible D gene (5 bases). CDR1 SGHAT and CDR2 FQNNGV come from the germline V gene. CDR3 length: 16 amino acids. Trimming stripped 5 bases from V and 8 bases from J, with 21 bases between. The CDR3 DNA reads TGTGCCAGCAGCCGCCCTAGTGGGGGTCCGCGAGAAAAACTGTTTTTT. It is translated as CASSRPSGGPREKLFF. The complete variable domain, with remaining parts taken from reference TRBV11-2 and TRBJ1-4, reads EAGVAQSPRYKIIEKRQSVAFWCNPISGHATLYWYQQILGQGPKLLIQFQNNGVVDDSQLPKDRFSAERLKGVDSTLKIQPAKLEDSAVYLCASSRPSGGPREKLFFGSGTQLSVL.

The chain employs TRBV2 and TRBJ1-2; 7 bases align to TRBD1. Germline loops: CDR1 SNHLY, CDR2 FYNNEI. J gave up 4 bases and V 2 bases, and 7 bases lay outside the gene matches. The CDR3 spans 15 residues. The CDR3 nucleotides are TGTGCCAGCAGTGAAATCCACAGGGGCCCCTATGGCTACACCTTC. Residues: CASSEIHRGPYGYTF.

Concerning this clone: In the same sample, other DNA sequences code for this CDR3. The V and J genes are TRBV7-3 and TRBJ1-1; 9 bases line up with TRBD1. The V gene's germline CDR1 is SGHTA and CDR2 FQGTGA. Trimming cost V 5 bases and J 3 bases; bases outside gene matches: 4. CDR3 length: 14 amino acids. In DNA, the CDR3 is TGTGCCAGCAGCCCACAGGGGGCGTACACTGAAGCTTTCTTT. Its translation is CASSPQGAYTEAFF.

This clone was detected only once. For the CDR3, the DNA is TGTGCCAGCAGCCCCCAGCGGGGGGGCACAGATACGCAGTATTTT. Translation gives CASSPQRGGTDTQYF. This chain joins TRBV7-8 and TRBJ2-3, with TRBD2 matching 9 bases. CDR1 is SGHVS, CDR2 FQNEAQ, per germline. J was trimmed by 1 base and V by 5 bases; bases with no gene match: 4. The CDR3 loop spans 15 amino acids.

V gene TRBV7-7 combines with J gene TRBJ2-3; D is perhaps TRBD2 (6 bases). Germline CDR1 reads SSHAT; CDR2 reads FNYEAQ (reference sequence). The length of the CDR3 is 15 residues. V lost 5 bases, J lost 3 bases, and 15 bases lay in between. CDR3 nucleotides: TGTGCCAGCAGCACGCAAGGCGGGGCAACAGATACGCAGTATTTT. Encoded protein: CASSTQGGATDTQYF.

The V and J genes are TRBV11-2 and TRBJ1-6; D is unresolved. CDR1 and CDR2 (germline): SGHAT, FQNNGV. This CDR3 has 15 residues. V was pared by 2 bases and J by 0 bases, with 5 bases between. The CDR3 reads CASSLQASYNSPLHF. CDR3 bases: TGTGCCAGCAGCTTACAGGCCTCCTATAATTCACCCCTCCACTTT.

The chain employs TRBV18 and TRBJ2-7; 9 bases fit TRBD1. The CDR3 runs 16 residues. Germline V gene lookup returns CDR1 KGHSH and CDR2 LQKENI. Trimming removed 5 bases from V and 4 bases from J; junction bases left unmatched: 12. In nucleotides, the CDR3 is TGTGCCAGCTCATCTACGACAGGGGGGGCTTTTTACGAGCAGTACTTC. It encodes CASSSTTGGAFYEQYF.

The chain is built from TRBV7-9 and TRBJ1-3, with D possibly matching TRBD1 (6 bases). The CDR3 has 17 residues. Germline V gene sequence: CDR1 SEHNR, CDR2 FQNEAQ (reference sequence). With 5 bases removed from V and 4 bases from J, the gap between germline ends came to 21 bases. In DNA form, the CDR3 reads TGTGCCAGCAGCCCTGTCTTATCAGGGGTCGCGGGAAACACCATATATTTT. Translated: CASSPVLSGVAGNTIYF. Filled out from reference TRBV7-9 and TRBJ1-3, the complete variable domain reads DTGVSQNPRHKITKRGQNVTFRCDPISEHNRLYWYRQTLGQGPEFLTYFQNEAQLEKSRLLSDRFSAERPKGSFSTLEIQRTEQGDSAMYLCASSPVLSGVAGNTIYFGEGSWLTVV.